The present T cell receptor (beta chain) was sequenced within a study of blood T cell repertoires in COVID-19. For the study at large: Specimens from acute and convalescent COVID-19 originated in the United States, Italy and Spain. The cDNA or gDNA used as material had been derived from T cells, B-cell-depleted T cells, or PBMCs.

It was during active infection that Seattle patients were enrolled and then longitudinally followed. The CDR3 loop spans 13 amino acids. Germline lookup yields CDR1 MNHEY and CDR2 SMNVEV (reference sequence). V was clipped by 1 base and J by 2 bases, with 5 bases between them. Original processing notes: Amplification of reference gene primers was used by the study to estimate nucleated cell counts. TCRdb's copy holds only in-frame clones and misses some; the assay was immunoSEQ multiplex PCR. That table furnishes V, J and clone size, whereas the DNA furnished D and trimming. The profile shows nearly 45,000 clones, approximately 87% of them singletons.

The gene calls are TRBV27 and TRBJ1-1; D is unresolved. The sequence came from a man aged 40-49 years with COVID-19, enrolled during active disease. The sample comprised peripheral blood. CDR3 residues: CASSLYSNTEAFF. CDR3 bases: TGTGCCAGCAGTTTATACAGTAACACTGAAGCTTTCTTT.